This T cell receptor (beta chain) was captured in a study of control samples from healthy donors and cancer patients. The method was immunoSEQ multiplex PCR; TCRdb's version includes in-frame clones alone and lacks a portion of them. The sample shows 85,000 to 90,000 clones, approximately 88% of them seen only once. Germline CDR1 is MDHEN and CDR2 is SYDVKM. This CDR3 has 16 amino acids. The trim removed 6 bases at V and 0 bases at J, leaving 7 bases unmatched. The gene calls are TRBV28 and TRBJ2-2, with 7 bases fitting TRBD1. The TCR sequence derives from a woman in her forties or fifties with colorectal cancer. The sample comprised PBMCs. CDR3 loop: CASRDPGTANTGELFF. The CDR3 DNA is TGTGCCAGCAGGGACCCCGGGACAGCGAACACCGGGGAGCTGTTTTTT.